These 8 T cell receptor beta chains share one sample of origin, sequenced in a study of beta chain features in type 1 diabetes. Investigators reverse transcribed all isolated RNA, so they sequenced expressed TCRB transcripts. Clones were sequenced by immunoSEQ multiplex PCR, and TCRdb holds only the in-frame ones, with some missing. The sample contains 300,000 to 400,000 clones, under 8.5% of which appear only once. Sequencing was performed on central memory CD4+ T cells from blood. These receptors all stem from a woman between 18 and 30 years old in good health.

In this sample, this clone turned up a few times. The CDR3 region is CASSPDRGSGANVLTF. The CDR3 DNA reads TGTGCCAGCAGTCCGGACAGGGGTTCAGGGGCCAACGTCCTGACTTTC. The chain recombines TRBV27 with TRBJ2-6; 9 nucleotides match TRBD1. CDR1 is MNHEY and CDR2 is SMNVEV in the germline V gene (reference sequence). The CDR3 is 16 amino acids. J was trimmed by 4 bases and V by 5 bases; bases with no gene match: 6. The full variable domain, completed using reference TRBV27 and TRBJ2-6, is EAQVTQNPRYLITVTGKKLTVTCSQNMNHEYMSWYRQDPGLGLRQIYYSMNVEVTDKGDVPEGYKVSRKEKRNFPLILESPSPNQTSLYFCASSPDRGSGANVLTFGAGSRLTVL.

The sample holds a few counts of this clone. The V and J genes are TRBV4-2 and TRBJ2-4; 12 nucleotides align to TRBD2. Germline V gene lookup returns CDR1 LGHNA and CDR2 YNFKEQ. The CDR3 covers 16 residues. J gave up 6 bases and V 1 base, and 4 bases lay outside the gene matches. The CDR3 DNA reads as TGTGCCAGCAGCCAAGCGACTAGCGGGAGCGGAAACATTCAGTACTTC. Its protein product is CASSQATSGSGNIQYF.

In this sample, this clone turned up many times. V and J are TRBV29-1 and TRBJ1-2; D may be TRBD1 (5 bases). The CDR3 extends over 12 amino acids. The V and J ends lost 7 bases and 3 bases respectively, with 12 bases between them. Per the germline V gene, CDR1 is SQVTM and CDR2 is ANQGSEA. The CDR3, as DNA: TGCAGCGCACGCAGGGAGGACTATGGCTACACCTTC. Translating gives CSARREDYGYTF. Based on the CDR3 plus reference TRBV29-1 and TRBJ1-2, the full variable domain is SAVISQKPSRDICQRGTSLTIQCQVDSQVTMMFWYRQQPGQSLTLIATANQGSEATYESGFVIDKFPISRPNLTFSTLTVSNMSPEDSSIYLCSARREDYGYTFGSGTRLTVV.

This clone occurred a few times. The chain carries TRBV4-1 and TRBJ2-7, with 10 nucleotides matching TRBD1. Germline V gene data show CDR1 as MGHRA and CDR2 as YSYEKL. V dropped 1 base and J dropped 6; count of bases not matched to a gene: 6. This CDR3 is 15 amino acids long. The CDR3 DNA sequence: TGCGCCAGCAGCCAAGGACCGGGACAGGGGCGCGAGCAGTACTTC. Translation: CASSQGPGQGREQYF.

This clone was counted a few times. V and J are TRBV11-2 and TRBJ2-1; TRBD2 matches at 12 bases. Germline V gene lookup returns CDR1 SGHAT and CDR2 FQNNGV. The CDR3 has 17 residues. Trimming cost V 0 bases and J 9 bases; bases outside gene matches: 9. CDR3 sequence (DNA): TGTGCCAGCAGCTTAGAAGGCGCTAGCGGGAGGGCAGTTGAGCAGTTCTTC. Translated: CASSLEGASGRAVEQFF.

This clone was detected a few times. This chain uses TRBV27 with TRBJ2-2; D might be TRBD1 (5 bases). CDR3 size: 15 residues. Germline V gene data show CDR1 as MNHEY and CDR2 as SMNVEV (reference sequence). The ends were cut back, 1 base at V and 0 bases at J, with 6 bases in the middle. The CDR3 spells CASSLWGPNTGELFF. The CDR3 DNA is TGTGCCAGCAGTTTATGGGGCCCGAACACCGGGGAGCTGTTTTTT.

V gene TRBV7-2 combines with J gene TRBJ1-2, with TRBD1 identical over 8 bases. The CDR3 length is 14 residues. Germline V lookup: CDR1 SGHTA, CDR2 FQGNSA. J gave up 6 bases and V 1 base, and 4 bases lay outside the gene matches. The CDR3 nucleotides read TGTGCCAGCAGCTTAGTTCCAGGGGGCGATGGCTACACCTTC. Translated: CASSLVPGGDGYTF. Based on the CDR3 plus reference TRBV7-2 and TRBJ1-2, the full variable domain is GAGVSQSPSNKVTEKGKDVELRCDPISGHTALYWYRQSLGQGLEFLIYFQGNSAPDKSGLPSDRFSAERTGGSVSTLTIQRTQQEDSAVYLCASSLVPGGDGYTFGSGTRLTVV.

This clone was recorded a few times. The genes are TRBV11-2 and TRBJ2-1; no clear D gene. The CDR3 has 11 amino acids. Looked up from germline, CDR1 is SGHAT and CDR2 is FQNNGV. Trimming took 3 bases from V and 9 from J, leaving 6 bases between them. CDR3 sequence reads: CASSFSFEQFF. As DNA, the CDR3 is TGTGCCAGCAGCTTTAGTTTTGAGCAGTTCTTC.